This paragraph covers one T cell receptor (beta chain) sequence. Its antigen is currently unknown. The sample originates from a study of T-cell memory formation after mild COVID-19. Study results and caveats: CD4+ clones that contracted lay mainly in CM and EM; CD8+ ones lay in EMRA.

TCRdb independently ran MiXCR on the 5' RACE reads; one entry per CDR3 protein. This sample has 180,000 or so distinct CDR3 sequences, with roughly 10% found just once. Germline loops: CDR1 DFQATT, CDR2 SNEGSKA (reference sequence). V dropped 0 bases and J dropped 0 bases, with 11 bases sitting between them. The CDR3 totals 15 residues. The sample was PBMCs or a T cell subset sorted from them (not recorded which). The clonotype originates from a man younger than 35 who had mild COVID-19 (a few samples of this study predate the infection). Cell type and time point are not known. This rearrangement joins TRBV20-1 to TRBJ1-2, with D possibly TRBD1 on 6 matching bases. This CDR3 is CSARDGTTPNYGYTF. The DNA for the CDR3 is TGCAGTGCTAGAGATGGGACAACCCCTAACTATGGCTACACCTTC.